In this sample, the clone carrying this TCR beta chain turned up once. The data were obtained in a study of T cells after somatic rescue of genetic block. TCRdb's table, derived via immunoSEQ multiplex PCR, lists solely in-frame clones and lacks some. Here the sample spans some 90,000 clones, 70% to 90% being singletons. The germline CDR1 and CDR2 sequences are SGHNT and YYREEE (reference sequence). This CDR3 is built from 14 residues. Trimming took 3 bases from V and 6 from J; bases not matched to a gene: 5. V is TRBV5-4 and J is TRBJ2-7, with 11 bases identical to TRBD1. The sample was peripheral blood mononuclear cells (PBMCs). The receptor comes from a woman between 18 and 29 years old. Here the CDR3 reads CASSSGQGVSEQYF. The CDR3 coding sequence is TGTGCCAGCAGCTCGGGACAGGGGGTGTCCGAGCAGTACTTC. The whole variable domain, remainder taken from reference TRBV5-4 and TRBJ2-7, is ETGVTQSPTHLIKTRGQQVTLRCSSQSGHNTVSWYQQALGQGPQFIFQYYREEENGRGNFPPRFSGLQFPNYSSELNVNALELDDSALYLCASSSGQGVSEQYFGPGTRLTVT.